What follows are 24 T cell receptor beta chains derived from one specimen sequenced in a study of T cells after posttransplantation cyclophosphamide. TCRdb's table, derived via immunoSEQ multiplex PCR, lists solely in-frame clones and lacks some. The sample offers 35,000 to 40,000 clones and no singletons, the top ten holding approximately 2.4%. Sequenced: PBMCs. The receptors were sampled from a man aged 45-65 years in good health, CMV-negative, and a related stem cell transplant donor.

This clone has at least ten counts. This chain connects TRBV5-1 to TRBJ1-4; perhaps TRBD1 as D (6 bases). Germline lookup yields CDR1 SGHRS and CDR2 YFSETQ. The CDR3 is 14 residues long. Trimming took off 1 base at V and 8 bases at J, with 12 bases between the two ends. For the CDR3, the DNA is TGCGCCAGCAGCTTGCTCCAGGGGCGGGAAAAACTGTTTTTT. Translating gives CASSLLQGREKLFF. The whole variable domain, filled in from reference TRBV5-1 and TRBJ1-4, reads KAGVTQTPRYLIKTRGQQVTLSCSPISGHRSVSWYQQTPGQGLQFLFEYFSETQRNKGNFPGRFSGRQFSNSRSEMNVSTLELGDSALYLCASSLLQGREKLFFGSGTQLSVL.

This clone has ten or more counts. V usage is TRBV7-9 and J usage is TRBJ1-1, with 10 bases identical to TRBD1. Germline loops: CDR1 SEHNR, CDR2 FQNEAQ (reference sequence). J gave up 4 bases and V 6 bases, and 5 bases lay outside the gene matches. This CDR3 spans 14 amino acids. The CDR3 nucleotides read TGTGCCAGCAGTCGGGACAGGGGTAGCACTGAAGCTTTCTTT. Its protein is CASSRDRGSTEAFF.

This clone was detected ten times or more. The V gene is TRBV19, the J gene TRBJ2-6; 7 positions match TRBD1. The CDR3 has 17 amino acids. Trimming at V came to 6 bases and at J to 0 bases, leaving 8 bases not matched to a gene. Per germline, CDR1 LNHDA and CDR2 SQIVND (reference sequence). The CDR3 region is CASRNRGAISGANVLTF. For the CDR3, the DNA is TGTGCCAGTAGAAACAGGGGAGCGATCTCTGGGGCCAACGTCCTGACTTTC.

This clone was observed at least ten times. The chain has TRBV11-3 and TRBJ2-1; 11 nucleotides align to TRBD2. Germline V CDR1 and CDR2: SGHNT, YENEEA. CDR3 size: 15 residues. The J segment lost 3 bases and the V segment lost 4 bases, leaving 2 bases of the junction unmatched. CDR3 DNA: TGTGCCAGCAGCTCTAGCGGGGGGCGCTACAATGAGCAGTTCTTC. Protein sequence: CASSSSGGRYNEQFF.

This clone was counted many times. The CDR3 here is CASRGLALGTDTQYF. CDR3 DNA: TGTGCCAGTAGAGGACTAGCCCTGGGCACAGATACGCAGTATTTT. The chain joins TRBV19 to TRBJ2-3, with TRBD2 matching 8 bases. Germline loops: CDR1 LNHDA, CDR2 SQIVND (reference sequence). This CDR3 has 15 amino acids. With 6 bases clipped from V and 1 base from J, the junction kept 6 bases outside the gene matches.

This clone was counted ten times or more. The chain joins TRBV6-5 to TRBJ1-4; D gene ambiguous. Trimming removed 2 bases from V and 0 bases from J, with 7 bases in between. Germline CDR1 is MNHEY and CDR2 is SVGAGI. The length of the CDR3 is 15 residues. The DNA for the CDR3 is TGTGCCAGCAGTTACAACGGGGCAACTAATGAAAAACTGTTTTTT. Amino acids: CASSYNGATNEKLFF.

This clone has ten or more counts. V usage is TRBV7-9 and J usage is TRBJ2-3; 14 nucleotides agree with TRBD2. The germline gives CDR1 SEHNR, CDR2 FQNEAQ (reference sequence). CDR3 length equals 16 residues. The V gene end was trimmed by 5 bases and the J gene end by 4 bases; junction bases not matched to a gene: 5. The CDR3 reads CASSTLTSGRADTQYF. In DNA, the CDR3 is TGTGCCAGCAGCACACTGACTAGCGGGAGGGCAGATACGCAGTATTTT.

The sample holds many counts of this clone. This chain connects TRBV9 to TRBJ2-1; D is perhaps TRBD2 (5 bases). Germline loops: CDR1 SGDLS, CDR2 YYNGEE. The CDR3 sequence is 13 residues long. V lost 1 base and J lost 10, with 12 bases in between. The CDR3 nucleotides read TGTGCCAGCAGCGTACAGCCTCCGGGGGAGCAGTTCTTC. It specifies CASSVQPPGEQFF.

This clone was counted many times. The chain carries TRBV28 and TRBJ1-2, with 8 bases lining up with TRBD1. J was trimmed by 8 bases and V by 4 bases; bases with no gene match: 12. Per germline, CDR1 MDHEN and CDR2 SYDVKM. This CDR3 has 15 amino acids. The CDR3 spells CASSYPPGTGQGYTF. The CDR3 DNA reads as TGTGCCAGCAGTTATCCCCCCGGGACAGGACAAGGCTACACCTTC.

This clone was seen at least ten times. J is TRBJ2-2 and V is TRBV4-3, with D possibly matching TRBD2 (7 bases). The germline gives CDR1 LGHNA, CDR2 YSLEER. Trimming pared 6 bases from V and 5 bases from J, leaving 13 bases between. The CDR3 is 14 residues long. The CDR3 coding sequence is TGCGCCAGCAGGAGGGGGGGTTTAACCGGGGAGCTGTTTTTT. It specifies CASRRGGLTGELFF.

This clone came up many times. This chain joins TRBV7-9 and TRBJ2-7; 9 nucleotides match TRBD1. In germline, CDR1 is SEHNR, CDR2 FQNEAQ (reference sequence). V gave up 1 base and J gave up 7 bases; unmatched junction bases: 5. The CDR3 loop spans 14 amino acids. The CDR3 DNA follows: TGTGCCAGCAGCTTAGAAAACAGGGGGCTTGAGCAGTACTTC. It specifies CASSLENRGLEQYF.

This clone was observed at least ten times. The chain couples TRBV7-9 to TRBJ1-1; 7 bases agree with TRBD1. Germline assignment: CDR1 SEHNR and CDR2 FQNEAQ (reference sequence). Trimming took 3 bases from V and 6 from J; bases not matched to a gene: 7. This CDR3 is 14 amino acids long. CDR3 DNA: TGTGCCAGCAGCTTTGCACAGGGGAGTCCTGAAGCTTTCTTT. The encoded protein is CASSFAQGSPEAFF.

This clone was seen many times. The V and J genes are TRBV6-6 and TRBJ1-5; tentatively, D is TRBD1 (5 bases). Deletions cut 8 bases from V and 3 bases from J, with 14 bases between. In germline, CDR1 is MNHNY, CDR2 SVGAGI (reference sequence). There are 14 residues in the CDR3. The CDR3 nucleotides are TGTGCCAGCCGGGCGGCGGGACCCAATCAGCCCCAGCATTTT. Translated, it gives CASRAAGPNQPQHF.

This clone has ten or more counts. The rearrangement uses TRBV29-1 and TRBJ2-3, with a possible D match to TRBD1 (6 bases). CDR1 is SQVTM and CDR2 is ANQGSEA in the germline V gene. There are 13 residues in the CDR3. With 6 bases removed from V and 2 bases from J, the gap between germline ends came to 12 bases. CDR3 DNA sequence: TGCAGCGTGGACAGCTCCTACACAGATACGCAGTATTTT. Protein product: CSVDSSYTDTQYF.

CDR3 region: CASSLAQSTDTQYF. CDR3 nucleotides: TGTGCCAGCAGCTTGGCCCAGAGCACAGATACGCAGTATTTT. V usage is TRBV7-2 and J usage is TRBJ2-3; D remains ambiguous. Germline values: CDR1 SGHTA, CDR2 FQGNSA. The CDR3 contains 14 residues. Trimming stripped 3 bases from V and 0 bases from J, with 7 bases between.

This clone has just a few counts. The CDR3, as DNA: TGTGCCAGCAGTGGAGAGGGACTGAACGAGCAGTACTTC. Encoded protein: CASSGEGLNEQYF. This chain connects TRBV2 to TRBJ2-7; tentatively, D is TRBD2 (6 bases). Per the germline V gene, CDR1 is SNHLY and CDR2 is FYNNEI. With 4 bases removed from V and 5 bases from J, the gap between germline ends came to 12 bases. The CDR3 extends over 13 amino acids. The full variable domain, rest sourced from reference TRBV2 and TRBJ2-7, is EPEVTQTPSHQVTQMGQEVILRCVPISNHLYFYWYRQILGQKVEFLVSFYNNEISEKSEIFDDQFSVERPDGSNFTLKIRSTKLEDSAMYFCASSGEGLNEQYFGPGTRLTVT.

This clone was counted at least ten times. The V and J genes are TRBV19 and TRBJ2-3; D remains unclear. The CDR3 is 11 amino acids. Germline V lookup: CDR1 LNHDA, CDR2 SQIVND (reference sequence). V lost 5 bases to trimming and J lost 6 bases, with 6 bases between them. For the CDR3, the DNA is TGTGCCAGTAGTTCCGGGGATACGCAGTATTTT. As protein: CASSSGDTQYF.

This clone was counted only a few times. The V call is TRBV30, the J call TRBJ2-4; 8 bases agree with TRBD1. This CDR3 spans 15 amino acids. Looked up from germline, CDR1 is GTSNPN and CDR2 is SVGIG (reference sequence). V lost 2 bases, J lost 6 bases, and 9 bases stayed unmatched. Written as DNA, the CDR3 is TGTGCCTGGAGTTCCCCTCACGGGACAGGAAACATTCAGTACTTC. Translation: CAWSSPHGTGNIQYF.

This clone has only a few counts. The chain carries TRBV27 and TRBJ2-3; D is unresolved. Germline V gene sequence: CDR1 MNHEY, CDR2 SMNVEV (reference sequence). The CDR3 sequence is 11 residues long. The V end was cut by 8 bases, the J end by 3 bases, with 6 bases between. The CDR3 loop is CASGETDTQYF. For the CDR3, the DNA is TGTGCCAGCGGTGAGACAGATACGCAGTATTTT.

This clone was detected ten times or more. V and J are TRBV5-4 and TRBJ1-2; 7 nucleotides agree with TRBD1. The ends lost 0 bases at V and 5 bases at J; junction bases unmatched: 7. Per the germline V gene, CDR1 is SGHNT and CDR2 is YYREEE (reference sequence). The CDR3 has 15 amino acids. The CDR3 nucleotides are TGTGCCAGCAGCTTGGCGGGACAGACCCCTTATGGCTACACCTTC. This translates into CASSLAGQTPYGYTF.

This clone occurred many times. The chain recombines TRBV19 with TRBJ2-6; D perhaps matches TRBD1 (6 bases). The CDR3 consists of 17 residues. V was shortened by 7 bases and J by 0 bases, with 16 bases between the two germline ends. In germline, CDR1 is LNHDA, CDR2 SQIVND (reference sequence). The CDR3 is CASTETGPSSGANVLTF. CDR3 DNA: TGTGCCAGTACAGAGACAGGTCCTAGCTCTGGGGCCAACGTCCTGACTTTC.

This clone occurred many times. The genes are TRBV5-8 and TRBJ1-1; maybe TRBD1 (6 bases). Germline CDR1 and CDR2: SGHTS and YDEGEE. The CDR3 has 15 amino acids. V lost 0 bases and J 1 base, leaving 10 bases between the germline ends. The CDR3 DNA follows: TGTGCCAGCAGCTTGGGTGGGACAACGAACACTGAAGCTTTCTTT. This gives the protein CASSLGGTTNTEAFF.

The chain recombines TRBV9 with TRBJ2-3, with D unclear. CDR3 length: 13 amino acids. The germline gives CDR1 SGDLS, CDR2 YYNGEE. Between the trimmed V and J ends, which lost 2 bases and 5 bases, there was a span of 9 bases. CDR3 sequence: CASSVGPGDTQYF. CDR3 sequence (DNA): TGTGCCAGCAGCGTGGGCCCTGGAGATACGCAGTATTTT.

This clone was recorded at least ten times. The rearrangement links TRBV5-6 to TRBJ2-7, with 10 nucleotides matching TRBD2. The CDR3 runs to 15 residues. Trimming took 0 bases from V and 2 from J; bases not matched to a gene: 2. Germline loops: CDR1 SGHDT, CDR2 YYEEEE. In DNA form, the CDR3 reads TGTGCCAGCAGCTTGGGTCTAGCGGGAGCCTACGAGCAGTACTTC. It yields the protein CASSLGLAGAYEQYF.